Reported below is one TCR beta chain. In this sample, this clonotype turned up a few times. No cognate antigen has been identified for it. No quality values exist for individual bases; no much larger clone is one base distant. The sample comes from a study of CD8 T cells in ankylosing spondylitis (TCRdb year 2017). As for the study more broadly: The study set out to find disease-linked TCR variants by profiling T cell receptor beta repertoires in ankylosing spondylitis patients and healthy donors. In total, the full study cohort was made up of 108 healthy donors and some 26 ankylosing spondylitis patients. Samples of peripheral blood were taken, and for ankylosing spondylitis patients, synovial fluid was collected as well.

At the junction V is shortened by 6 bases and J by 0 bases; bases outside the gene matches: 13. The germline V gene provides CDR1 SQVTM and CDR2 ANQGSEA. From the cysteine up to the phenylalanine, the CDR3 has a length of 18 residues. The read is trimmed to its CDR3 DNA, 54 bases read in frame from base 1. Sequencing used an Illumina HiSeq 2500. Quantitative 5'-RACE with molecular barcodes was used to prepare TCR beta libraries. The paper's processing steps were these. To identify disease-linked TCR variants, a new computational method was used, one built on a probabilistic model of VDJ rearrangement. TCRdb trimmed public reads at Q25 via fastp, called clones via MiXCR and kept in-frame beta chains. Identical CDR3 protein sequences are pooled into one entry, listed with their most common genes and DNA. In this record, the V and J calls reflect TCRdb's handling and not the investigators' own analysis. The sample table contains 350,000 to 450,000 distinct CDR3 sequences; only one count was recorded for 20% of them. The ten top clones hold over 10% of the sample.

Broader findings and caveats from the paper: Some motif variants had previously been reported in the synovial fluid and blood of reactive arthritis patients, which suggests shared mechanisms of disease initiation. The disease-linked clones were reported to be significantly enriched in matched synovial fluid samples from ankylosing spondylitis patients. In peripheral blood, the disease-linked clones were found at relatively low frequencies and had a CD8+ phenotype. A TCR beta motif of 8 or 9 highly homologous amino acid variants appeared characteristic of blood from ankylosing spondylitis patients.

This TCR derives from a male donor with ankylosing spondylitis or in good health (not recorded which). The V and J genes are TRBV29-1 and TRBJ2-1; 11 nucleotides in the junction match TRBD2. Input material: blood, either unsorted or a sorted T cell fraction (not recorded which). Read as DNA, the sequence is TGCAGCGTGGCCGGGACTAGCGGTACCACCTTCTCCTACAATGAGCAGTTCTTC. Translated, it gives CSVAGTSGTTFSYNEQFF.